Listed here are 28 T cell receptor beta chains from one sample, sequenced in a study of blood T cell repertoires in COVID-19. Generated by immunoSEQ multiplex PCR, the TCRdb table keeps only in-frame clones and is missing some. The sample includes more than 200,000 clones, about 85% of them seen just once. Sequences were obtained from peripheral blood. The receptors stem from a woman of 80 years or more with COVID-19, enrolled during active disease.

The chain employs TRBV30 and TRBJ1-1; D gene uncertain. V was trimmed by 3 bases and J by 0 bases, leaving 14 bases between them. CDR1 is GTSNPN and CDR2 is SVGIG in the germline V gene (reference sequence). The CDR3 covers 15 residues. The CDR3 is CAWRKATGLNTEAFF. As DNA, the CDR3 is TGTGCCTGGAGAAAGGCGACGGGTTTGAACACTGAAGCTTTCTTT.

The rearrangement links TRBV6-6 to TRBJ1-5, with TRBD1 identical over 7 bases. This CDR3 is built from 17 residues. Trimming took 6 bases from V and 0 from J; bases not matched to a gene: 11. Germline V lookup: CDR1 MNHNY, CDR2 SVGAGI (reference sequence). This chain's CDR3 is CASSRRGTVYSNQPQHF. In nucleotides, the CDR3 is TGTGCCAGCAGCCGAAGGGGGACAGTTTATAGCAATCAGCCCCAGCATTTT.

The gene calls are TRBV5-1 and TRBJ2-5; D is unresolved. This CDR3 contains 13 residues. Germline-derived CDR1 and CDR2 are SGHRS and YFSETQ. Between the trimmed V and J ends, which lost 5 bases and 5 bases, there was a span of 13 bases. In nucleotides, the CDR3 is TGCGCCAGCAGTTTAAGCAACGGGGAGACCCAGTACTTC. Its protein product is CASSLSNGETQYF. The full variable domain, completed using reference TRBV5-1 and TRBJ2-5, is KAGVTQTPRYLIKTRGQQVTLSCSPISGHRSVSWYQQTPGQGLQFLFEYFSETQRNKGNFPGRFSGRQFSNSRSEMNVSTLELGDSALYLCASSLSNGETQYFGPGTRLLVL.

The CDR3, as DNA: TGTGCCAGCAGCTCCCGACAGACCGATTCCTACGAGCAGTACGTC. This sequence encodes CASSSRQTDSYEQYV. The chain is built from TRBV11-2 and TRBJ2-7, with a possible D match to TRBD1 (5 bases). The CDR3 length is 15 residues. V was shortened by 4 bases and J by 1 base, with 14 bases between the two germline ends. Looked up from germline, CDR1 is SGHAT and CDR2 is FQNNGV.

Regarding this clone: The junction departs from the called germline gene at one end, perhaps through a read error. The same CDR3 arises from other DNA sequences in this sample as well. In DNA form, the CDR3 reads TGTGCCAGTAGTTGGGACAGTTACACTGAAGCTTTCTTT. Protein: CASSWDSYTEAFF. This rearrangement joins TRBV6-2 or TRBV6-3 to TRBJ1-1; 7 bases agree with TRBD1. Per germline, CDR1 MNHEY and CDR2 SVGEGT. The CDR3 consists of 13 residues.

This sequence joins TRBV10-3 and TRBJ2-2, with TRBD1 identical over 7 bases. The CDR3 is 14 amino acids. The junction had 10 bases not matched to a gene; V was cut back by 8 bases and J by 7 bases. Germline-derived CDR1 and CDR2 are ENHRY and SYGVKD. CDR3: CAIQGRQGSGELFF. In DNA, the CDR3 is TGTGCCATCCAGGGTCGACAGGGAAGCGGGGAGCTGTTTTTT.

This clone was recorded a few times. V is TRBV27 and J is TRBJ2-1; D possibly corresponds to TRBD1 (6 bases). Trimming removed 2 bases at V and 0 bases at J, with 11 bases between. The CDR3 is made up of 16 amino acids. Germline V CDR1 and CDR2: MNHEY, SMNVEV (reference sequence). The DNA for the CDR3 is TGTGCCAGCAGTTTAAGAGGGGGTAGCTCCTACAATGAGCAGTTCTTC. The encoded protein is CASSLRGGSSYNEQFF.

The sample holds a few counts of this clone. The chain joins TRBV28 to TRBJ1-2, with D hard to call. Germline lookup yields CDR1 MDHEN and CDR2 SYDVKM. This CDR3 spans 10 amino acids. CDR3 protein: CAIGDYGYTF. Written as DNA, the CDR3 is TGTGCAATCGGTGACTATGGCTACACCTTC.

The genes are TRBV30 and TRBJ1-1, with TRBD1 identical over 7 bases. The CDR3 totals 14 residues. CDR1 and CDR2 (germline): GTSNPN, SVGIG (reference sequence). J was trimmed by 5 bases and V by 1 base; bases with no gene match: 7. The DNA for the CDR3 is TGTGCCTGGAGTGGAGGGGGCGCGGGTACTGAAGCTTTCTTT. It specifies CAWSGGGAGTEAFF.

This clone showed up just a few times. The chain joins TRBV5-1 to TRBJ2-7, with a tentative D call TRBD1 (5 bases). The ends were cut back, 0 bases at V and 3 bases at J, with 10 bases in the middle. The germline CDR1 and CDR2 sequences are SGHRS and YFSETQ. This CDR3 has 14 amino acids. The CDR3 region has the DNA TGCGCCAGCAGCTTGGCTCCAGGGAACTACGAGCAGTACGTC. This sequence encodes CASSLAPGNYEQYV.

The chain couples TRBV5-4 to TRBJ1-2, with 8 bases aligning to TRBD1. Germline CDR1 SGHNT, CDR2 YYREEE (reference sequence). J gave up 8 bases and V 6 bases, and 21 bases lay outside the gene matches. The CDR3 has 17 residues. CDR3 residues: CASTEGRTGSIVSGYTF. The CDR3 bases are TGTGCCAGCACCGAGGGCCGGACAGGGAGTATCGTTTCGGGCTACACCTTC.

V is TRBV27 and J is TRBJ1-1; no clear D gene. From germline, CDR1 is MNHEY and CDR2 SMNVEV (reference sequence). The CDR3 runs to 13 residues. Deletions cut 3 bases from V and 4 bases from J, with 9 bases between. CDR3 in amino acids: CASSFLSSTEAFF. CDR3 sequence (DNA): TGTGCCAGCAGTTTTTTATCCTCCACTGAAGCTTTCTTT.

The CDR3 protein is CASATQGAGEKLFF. The DNA of the CDR3 is TGTGCCAGCGCCACACAGGGGGCAGGCGAAAAACTGTTTTTT. V and J are TRBV2 and TRBJ1-4, with 9 bases matching TRBD1. Germline CDR1 and CDR2: SNHLY and FYNNEI. There are 14 residues in the CDR3. V was pared by 8 bases and J by 8 bases, with 9 bases of the junction left unmatched.

The chain links TRBV3-1 (or the pseudogene TRBV3-2) to TRBJ1-4; TRBD1 agrees at 7 bases. Germline-derived CDR1 and CDR2 are LGHDT and YNNKEL (reference sequence). V was clipped by 5 bases and J by 6 bases; unmatched bases: 9. CDR3 length equals 15 residues. This CDR3 is CASSTTGKGDEKLFF. The CDR3 coding sequence is TGTGCCAGCAGCACGACAGGGAAGGGGGATGAAAAACTGTTTTTT.

The genes are TRBV6-6 and TRBJ2-1; D might be TRBD1 (8 bases). The CDR3 consists of 13 residues. With 10 bases removed from V and 7 bases from J, the gap between germline ends came to 17 bases. Germline V gives CDR1 MNHNY, CDR2 SVGAGI (reference sequence). This CDR3 reads CAIKQGGGNEQFF. The DNA of the CDR3 is TGTGCCATAAAACAGGGGGGGGGAAATGAGCAGTTCTTC.

This chain joins TRBV27 and TRBJ2-2; 10 bases agree with TRBD1. The CDR3 consists of 19 residues. Germline V CDR1 and CDR2: MNHEY, SMNVEV (reference sequence). Germline trimming cut 6 bases from V and 0 bases from J; bases unmatched to any gene: 13. CDR3 residues: CASSDGTGVRGPNTGELFF. The CDR3 coding sequence is TGTGCCAGCAGCGACGGGACAGGGGTTCGCGGGCCGAACACCGGGGAGCTGTTTTTT.

The chain has TRBV25-1 and TRBJ1-1; D perhaps matches TRBD1 (5 bases). CDR3 size: 15 residues. V was clipped by 2 bases and J by 4 bases, with 14 bases between them. CDR1 and CDR2 from the germline V gene are MGHDK and SYGVNS. In DNA form, the CDR3 reads TGTGCCAGCAGTGAAGGGGGGGGGTTACGCACTGAAGCTTTCTTT. Protein product: CASSEGGGLRTEAFF.

The CDR3 coding sequence is TGCGCCAGCAGCGGTCGGGGGACTATAACCTACAATGAGCAGTTCTTC. Translated, it gives CASSGRGTITYNEQFF. V gene TRBV5-1 combines with J gene TRBJ2-1; 7 bases line up with TRBD2. The V gene end was trimmed by 4 bases and the J gene end by 2 bases; junction bases not matched to a gene: 9. The CDR3 is made up of 16 amino acids. Per the germline V gene, CDR1 is SGHRS and CDR2 is YFSETQ.

J is TRBJ2-1 and V is TRBV19; possible D gene TRBD2, 6 bases. V dropped 3 bases and J dropped 10 bases, with 19 bases sitting between them. Germline CDR1 LNHDA, CDR2 SQIVND (reference sequence). This CDR3 contains 15 residues. This CDR3 reads CASSILGGASGEQFF. CDR3 coding DNA: TGTGCCAGTAGTATCCTGGGGGGAGCATCTGGGGAGCAGTTCTTC.

The V call is TRBV10-3, the J call TRBJ2-7, with no clear D. The CDR3 loop spans 12 amino acids. Germline-derived CDR1 and CDR2 are ENHRY and SYGVKD. V lost 10 bases, J lost 7 bases, and 17 bases lay in between. CDR3 in DNA: TGTGCCAGCTCAAAGCCGTCCGGGGAGCAGTACTTC. It translates to CASSKPSGEQYF.

This clone appeared a single time. The chain joins TRBV7-9 to TRBJ1-2; D is perhaps TRBD1 (6 bases). CDR1 is SEHNR, CDR2 FQNEAQ, per germline (reference sequence). CDR3 length: 14 residues. Trimming cost V 7 bases and J 3 bases, with 15 bases left between them. Here the CDR3 reads CASINGRGDYGYTF. The CDR3 coding sequence is TGTGCCAGCATCAACGGCAGGGGCGACTATGGCTACACCTTC. Combining the CDR3 with reference TRBV7-9 and TRBJ1-2 gives the whole variable domain DTGVSQNPRHKITKRGQNVTFRCDPISEHNRLYWYRQTLGQGPEFLTYFQNEAQLEKSRLLSDRFSAERPKGSFSTLEIQRTEQGDSAMYLCASINGRGDYGYTFGSGTRLTVV.

This chain links TRBV6-5 with TRBJ2-1, with 9 bases matching TRBD1. The germline gives CDR1 MNHEY, CDR2 SVGAGI. Trimming cost V 2 bases and J 8 bases; bases outside gene matches: 7. This CDR3 has 15 residues. The CDR3 spells CASSYLDRGKDEQFF. The CDR3 nucleotides are TGTGCCAGCAGTTACCTGGACAGGGGAAAGGATGAGCAGTTCTTC.

Many counts were recorded for this clone. V is TRBV4-1 and J is TRBJ1-3, with TRBD1 identical over 11 bases. Losses at the gene ends were 5 bases for V and 0 bases for J; bases not matched to a gene: 12. Germline V gene data show CDR1 as MGHRA and CDR2 as YSYEKL. The CDR3 extends over 19 amino acids. In DNA form, the CDR3 reads TGCGCCAGCAGCGACGGACAGGGGGCCTTTGACCTCTCTGGAAACACCATATATTTT. It specifies CASSDGQGAFDLSGNTIYF.

This sequence joins TRBV6-5 and TRBJ2-5; TRBD2 matches 9 bases. Germline lookup yields CDR1 MNHEY and CDR2 SVGAGI. J was trimmed by 5 bases and V by 7 bases; bases with no gene match: 11. The CDR3 has 15 amino acids. The CDR3 region is CASTRRRGGLETQYF. The DNA of the CDR3 is TGTGCCAGCACCCGACGGCGGGGGGGCTTGGAGACCCAGTACTTC.

The CDR3 region is CASTLGMAQYF. The CDR3, as DNA: TGTGCCAGCACCTTGGGCATGGCGCAGTATTTT. The chain recombines TRBV27 with TRBJ2-3; D is undetermined. The germline V and J ends were trimmed by 7 bases and 10 bases, with 12 bases remaining between them. Germline V lookup: CDR1 MNHEY, CDR2 SMNVEV (reference sequence). CDR3 size: 11 residues.

This sequence joins TRBV6-5 and TRBJ1-2, with TRBD1 matching 12 bases. Trimming at V came to 7 bases and at J to 7 bases, leaving 7 bases not matched to a gene. The germline V gene has CDR1 MNHEY and CDR2 SVGAGI. This CDR3 has 14 amino acids. CDR3 sequence: CASIQGQGASGYTF. The CDR3 DNA follows: TGTGCCAGCATCCAGGGACAGGGGGCAAGTGGCTACACCTTC.

V usage is TRBV19 and J usage is TRBJ1-2, with 9 bases fitting TRBD1. V shed 7 bases and J 2 bases; nucleotides not matched to a gene: 5. The CDR3 consists of 14 residues. Germline CDR1 LNHDA, CDR2 SQIVND (reference sequence). The CDR3 is CASTRTGENYGYTF. CDR3 bases: TGTGCCAGTACTCGGACAGGGGAGAACTATGGCTACACCTTC.

This clone turned up a few times. The chain uses TRBV12-3 or TRBV12-4 and TRBJ1-1; D may be TRBD1 (6 bases). The CDR3 is 13 amino acids. With 5 bases removed from V and 3 bases from J, the gap between germline ends came to 10 bases. The CDR3 nucleotides are TGTGCCAGCAGTCCACAGGGAGACACTGAAGCTTTCTTT. Translated, it gives CASSPQGDTEAFF.